The present entry profiles one T cell receptor (beta chain) with its context. The table came from immunoSEQ multiplex PCR; TCRdb's copy has only in-frame clones and leaves some out. In the table there are about 29,000 clones, around 87% of which are singletons. The CDR3 consists of 17 residues. Germline trimming cut 3 bases from V and 4 bases from J; bases unmatched to any gene: 11. Germline-derived CDR1 and CDR2 are KGHSH and LQKENI. The data were taken from a study of PD-L1 blockade in urothelial cancer. Looking at the study overall: At 6 weeks and at 3 weeks (second dose) after treatment start, blood was analyzed.

The specimen was PBMCs, collected around atezolizumab (anti-PD-L1) treatment. The gene calls are TRBV18 and TRBJ2-3; 9 nucleotides align to TRBD2. The clonotype was recovered from a man aged 45-60 years with urothelial cancer. CDR3 protein: CASSPGVAGAGADTQYF. The CDR3 nucleotides are TGTGCCAGCTCACCCGGTGTAGCGGGGGCCGGCGCAGATACGCAGTATTTT.